This T cell receptor beta chain came from a study of liver allograft versus peripheral blood T cells. Overall study context: Intrahepatic T cell receptor repertoires from transplanted livers were compared against repertoires in recipients' peripheral blood.

The CDR3 is 13 amino acids. Germline CDR1 and CDR2: MNHEY and SVGEGT. The V and J ends lost 5 bases and 11 bases respectively, with 16 bases between them. This clonotype was seen more than once but under ten times. Its antigen is not identified. One entry per CDR3 protein results from TCRdb running MiXCR on the reads. The table lists about 10,000 distinct CDR3 sequences, 15% to 20% of them singletons, with 1.5% to 2% in the top ten. Study observations and caveats: Peripheral blood T cell receptor repertoires reportedly differed from those found within liver allografts.

This chain links TRBV6-2 or TRBV6-3 with TRBJ1-5, with D possibly being TRBD1 (5 bases). This receptor was identified in a human patient who had a liver transplant. Some of these T cells may belong to the graft donor. In DNA form, the CDR3 reads TGTGCCAGCAGTAGGACGGACCAAGGGGCCCAGCATTTT. The encoded protein is CASSRTDQGAQHF.